The clone carrying this T cell receptor (beta chain) has at least ten counts. Its target is unknown. Amplified TCR beta CDR3 regions derived from RNA transcripts. The HTBI primer set drove a first-round RT-PCR of the TCR CDR3. One entry per CDR3 protein, called by TCRdb with MiXCR from the multiplex PCR reads. Found here are 700,000 to 950,000 distinct CDR3 sequences, roughly a third of them singletons; the top ten hold about a third. Patients were excluded because of uncontrolled infection, other autoimmune disease, pregnancy or lactation. Diagnoses were established using clinical symptoms, serum thyroxine and TRAb, thyroid ultrasound and orbital computed tomography. The sample belongs to a study of T cells in Graves' hyperthyroidism and ophthalmopathy. Whole-study context: Peripheral blood draws took place at initial diagnosis, ahead of any treatment. General study points: A 13 V-J signature model discriminated ophthalmopathy versus stable hyperthyroidism.

J gave up 0 bases and V 1 base, and 3 bases lay outside the gene matches. The CDR3 extends over 15 amino acids. Germline-derived CDR1 and CDR2 are SGHTA and FQGNSA. The chain is built from TRBV7-2 and TRBJ2-7; 7 bases fit TRBD1. The sample consisted of blood. This sequence was found in a woman aged 35 to 49 with Graves' hyperthyroidism. This CDR3 is CASSLDRGLSYEQYF. The CDR3 DNA is TGTGCCAGCAGCTTAGACAGGGGCCTCTCCTACGAGCAGTACTTC.